The text below deals with one T cell receptor (beta chain). This record belongs to a study of CD8+CD57+ T cells in acquired aplastic anemia. In the study overall: Mean yield of DNA from sorted CD4+ and CD8+ cells was 3 to 3.5 ug.

All patients picked for sequencing had shown, by flow cytometry, an expansion of CD8+CD57+ cells. CDR3 length: 14 residues. Germline-derived CDR1 and CDR2 are KGHDR and SFDVKD. V lost 7 bases and J 4 bases, leaving 15 bases between the germline ends. The template used for profiling TCR beta VDJ and CDR3 was genomic DNA. TCRdb reprocessed the reads with MiXCR, giving one entry per CDR3 protein. The sample yields about 180,000 distinct CDR3 sequences, around 50% seen once. The TCR originated in a human donor with aplastic anemia. V gene TRBV24-1 combines with J gene TRBJ1-2; D is perhaps TRBD1 (6 bases). The material sequenced was sorted CD4+, CD8+, or CD8+CD57+ T cells (not recorded which) from PBMCs. CDR3 bases: TGTGCCACCAGGGATGCACAGGGCGTCTATGGCTACACCTTC. This codes for CATRDAQGVYGYTF.